The rows below give T cell receptor beta chains drawn from one sample of a study of blood T cell repertoires in COVID-19. Clones were read by immunoSEQ multiplex PCR, and TCRdb kept only the in-frame ones, dropping some. The data show around 250,000 clones, approximately 84% seen once. Specimen: PBMCs or T cells enriched from blood (not recorded which). The receptors originated from a man between 35 and 55 years old who had recovered from COVID-19. Both conserved end residues are trimmed from each CDR3. Fields, in order: D gene, V gene, J gene, CDR3 protein. The D gene is left open where the match is weak.

>-|TRBV7-3|TRBJ2-3
ASREGSADTQY
>-|TRBV4-1|TRBJ1-2
ASSQPTAGRGYGYT
>TRBD2|TRBV7-3|TRBJ2-7
ASRPTGGTGEQY
>TRBD1|TRBV3-1/TRBV3-2|TRBJ1-5
ASSHNRDRGFQPQH
>-|TRBV11-2|TRBJ2-3
ASSFRDTRPSTDTQY
>-|TRBV27|TRBJ2-2
APGGMDNTGELF
>TRBD2|TRBV11-3|TRBJ2-3
ASSKGTSGWTDTQY
>-|TRBV5-4|TRBJ1-1
ASSLRAGNTEAF
>-|TRBV3-1/TRBV3-2|TRBJ1-5
ASSVGDQPQH
>TRBD1|TRBV5-5|TRBJ1-5
ASSLRGQQNQPQH
>-|TRBV6-5|TRBJ1-4
ASRSPRGLGLF
>-|TRBV5-1|TRBJ1-5
ASSLDGGQPQH
>-|TRBV5-1|TRBJ2-1
ASSVDTYSYNEQF
>-|TRBV24-1|TRBJ2-5
ATSDPTVRETQY
>TRBD2|TRBV2|TRBJ2-7
ASSELAAYEQY
>-|TRBV24-1|TRBJ2-7
ATSDSRAGNDYEQY
>TRBD1|TRBV6-6|TRBJ2-7
ASRDSSYEQY
>TRBD2|TRBV6-5|TRBJ2-3
ASSYPLAGGRNTQY
>-|TRBV2|TRBJ1-6
ASTAGEGAPLH
>-|TRBV18|TRBJ1-6
ASSPLEGLGSPLH
>-|TRBV5-4|TRBJ2-2
ASRRNRNTGELF
>-|TRBV5-1|TRBJ1-1
ASSLAREHTEAF
>-|TRBV11-1|TRBJ2-1
ASSPGVYSYNEQF
>-|TRBV6-5|TRBJ2-1
ASRERTTYNEQF
>-|TRBV11-1|TRBJ1-2
ASSLAPWEGAGGYT
>-|TRBV28|TRBJ1-3
ASSLSRTVRNTIY
>-|TRBV3-1/TRBV3-2|TRBJ1-5
ASSPLQGNQPQH
>-|TRBV7-3|TRBJ1-6
ASSLQESSPLH
>-|TRBV28|TRBJ1-3
ASLTFGNTIY
>-|TRBV27|TRBJ2-1
ASRFGSQNEQF
>TRBD1|TRBV2|TRBJ2-1
ASLTGGWGEQF
>-|TRBV2|TRBJ1-6
ASSSGTPNSPLH
>TRBD2|TRBV27|TRBJ2-2
ASKRGRNTGELF
>TRBD1|TRBV29-1|TRBJ1-6
SVEVGQGGSPLH
>-|TRBV12-3/TRBV12-4|TRBJ1-1
ASTKEVGRAF
>-|TRBV9|TRBJ1-4
ASSGTGNRNEKLF
>TRBD1|TRBV10-1|TRBJ1-6
ASAAQGGSPLH
>-|TRBV27|TRBJ2-6
ASSLRKDSSGANVLT
>TRBD1|TRBV11-3|TRBJ1-1
ASSLQGGTEAF
>-|TRBV7-2|TRBJ1-6
ASSLDRQYNSPLH
>-|TRBV28|TRBJ2-6
ASSLSAANVLT
>-|TRBV6-4|TRBJ2-1
ASSARGSYNEQF
>TRBD2|TRBV7-9|TRBJ2-7
ASSLLAGGSYEQY
>-|TRBV7-2|TRBJ1-2
ASSLNQDPGGYT
>TRBD1|TRBV7-8|TRBJ1-2
ASSPSPGQAAYGYT
>-|TRBV4-1|TRBJ1-1
ASSLATVNTEAF
>-|TRBV7-9|TRBJ1-1
ASSIGIPGDNTEAF
>-|TRBV18|TRBJ2-3
ASSPLGGANTDTQY